The TCR beta chain under discussion was sequenced for a study of T-cell reconstitution after alpha-beta-depleted transplantation in children. V lost 1 base, J lost 0 bases, and 9 bases stayed unmatched. The germline V gene has CDR1 MDHEN and CDR2 SYDVKM. CDR3 length: 17 amino acids. This clonotype was seen repeatedly, ten times or more. A library of TCRbeta sequences, prepared with unique molecular identifiers, was generated. Via MiXCR, TCRdb re-called the PCR reads, giving one row per CDR3 protein. Among approximately 97,000 distinct CDR3 sequences listed, around 6.1% were seen once. The source is a female patient aged 2-9 years who had a stem cell transplant for Fanconi anemia, so the T cells may come from the graft donor. The chain is built from TRBV28 and TRBJ2-7, with 7 bases lining up with TRBD1. This specimen consisted of PBMCs, mostly from graft donor cells, obtained 60 days after TCRalphabeta/CD19-depleted stem cell transplant. DNA for the CDR3: TGTGCCAGCAGTTTATTTCCTGGACAGGTCCACTCCTACGAGCAGTACTTC. It is translated as CASSLFPGQVHSYEQYF. The entire variable domain, with the rest obtained from reference TRBV28 and TRBJ2-7, is as follows: DVKVTQSSRYLVKRTGEKVFLECVQDMDHENMFWYRQDPGLGLRLIYFSYDVKMKEKGDIPEGYSVSREKKERFSLILESASTNQTSMYLCASSLFPGQVHSYEQYFGPGTRLTVT.